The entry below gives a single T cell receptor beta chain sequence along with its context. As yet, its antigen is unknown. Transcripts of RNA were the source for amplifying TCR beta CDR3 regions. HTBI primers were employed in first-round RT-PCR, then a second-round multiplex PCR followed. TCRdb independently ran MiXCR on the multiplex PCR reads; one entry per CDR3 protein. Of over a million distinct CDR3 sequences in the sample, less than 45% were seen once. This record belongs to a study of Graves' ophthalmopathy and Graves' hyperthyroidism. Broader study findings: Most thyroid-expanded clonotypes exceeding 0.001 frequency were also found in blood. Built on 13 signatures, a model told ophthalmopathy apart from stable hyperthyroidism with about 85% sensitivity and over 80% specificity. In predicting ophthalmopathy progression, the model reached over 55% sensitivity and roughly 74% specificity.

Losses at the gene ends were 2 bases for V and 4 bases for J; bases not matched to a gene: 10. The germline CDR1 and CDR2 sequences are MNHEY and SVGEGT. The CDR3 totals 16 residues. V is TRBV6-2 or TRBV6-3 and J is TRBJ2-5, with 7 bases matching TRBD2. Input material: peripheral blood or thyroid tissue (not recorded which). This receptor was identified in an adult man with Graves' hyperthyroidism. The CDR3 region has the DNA TGTGCCAGCAGTTACGAGAAAGCGGGATGGGGAGAGACCCAGTACTTC. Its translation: CASSYEKAGWGETQYF.